This T cell receptor beta chain was sequenced in a study of cytomegalovirus exposure and HLA in healthy donors. Study context: Early on, a data release was issued that held roughly 80 million unique TCRs from HLA-typed donors. Across some 400 genotyped donors, roughly 80% landed in the Caucasian-associated ancestry cluster. Study findings and constraints: Cytomegalovirus-associated status was assigned to roughly 160 TCR beta chains.

As to this clone: The antigen remains undetermined.

Trimming took 0 bases from V and 1 from J; bases not matched to a gene: 19. This CDR3 has 21 residues. In germline, CDR1 is SGHDN, CDR2 FVKESK. PCR used 60 Vbeta primers and 13 Jbeta primers. Profiling relied on immunoSEQ multiplex PCR, and the TCRdb table lists in-frame clones only, not all of them. This sample contains 70,000 or so clones. The receptor's source is a boy aged 5-17 years in good health and CMV-seronegative. The sample taken for sequencing was PBMCs. The chain recombines TRBV14 with TRBJ1-1, with 8 bases that match TRBD1. CDR3 sequence (DNA): TGTGCCAGCAGCCAAGAGTCATGGATAACAAAGGTCCAGGGGGCGAACACTGAAGCTTTCTTT. Translation gives CASSQESWITKVQGANTEAFF.